This TCR beta chain was observed in a study of T-cell reconstitution after alpha-beta-depleted transplantation in children. A library of TCRbeta sequences, prepared with unique molecular identifiers, was generated. One entry per CDR3 protein results from TCRdb running MiXCR on the PCR reads. In the table there are 600,000 or so distinct CDR3 sequences, around 23% of which are singletons. This clonotype was picked up a small number of times. This sample comprised PBMCs, mostly from graft donor cells, obtained 360 days after TCRalphabeta/CD19-depleted stem cell transplant. The TCR originated in a boy less than two years old who had a stem cell transplant for acute myeloid leukemia, so the T cells may come from the graft donor.

CDR3 bases: TGTGCCAGCAGCTTCTGGGGGGCGCGCACAGATACGCAGTATTTT. Amino acids: CASSFWGARTDTQYF. The chain combines TRBV5-5 with TRBJ2-3; D may match TRBD1 or TRBD2 (6 bases each). Trimming left V 2 bases short and J 1 base short, with 11 bases between. Germline CDR1 SGHKS, CDR2 YYEKEE (reference sequence). The CDR3 consists of 15 residues.